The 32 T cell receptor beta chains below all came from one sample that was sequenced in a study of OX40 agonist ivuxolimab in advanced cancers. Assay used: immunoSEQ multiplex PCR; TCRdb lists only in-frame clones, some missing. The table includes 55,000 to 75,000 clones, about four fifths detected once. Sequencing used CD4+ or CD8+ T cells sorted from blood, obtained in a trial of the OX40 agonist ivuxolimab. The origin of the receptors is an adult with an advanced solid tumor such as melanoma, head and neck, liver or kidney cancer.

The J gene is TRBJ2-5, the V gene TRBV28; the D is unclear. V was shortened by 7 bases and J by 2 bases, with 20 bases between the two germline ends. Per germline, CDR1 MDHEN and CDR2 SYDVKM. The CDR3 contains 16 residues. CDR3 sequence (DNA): TGTGCCAGCACCCGAATGGGCCCTTCGTGGCAAGAGACCCAGTACTTC. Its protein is CASTRMGPSWQETQYF.

Here the CDR3 DNA reads TGTGCCAGCAGCTTTCGGCAGGGGGCTTGGAATGAGCAGTTCTTC. Its translation is CASSFRQGAWNEQFF. V usage is TRBV7-2 and J usage is TRBJ2-1; 8 nucleotides align to TRBD1. CDR3 size: 15 residues. With V trimmed by 3 bases and J by 7 bases, 8 bases remained unmatched. Germline values: CDR1 SGHTA, CDR2 FQGNSA.

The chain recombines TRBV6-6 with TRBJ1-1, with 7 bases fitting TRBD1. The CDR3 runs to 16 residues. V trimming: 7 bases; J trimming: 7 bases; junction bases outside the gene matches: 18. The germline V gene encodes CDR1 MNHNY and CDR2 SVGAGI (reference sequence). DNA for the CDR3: TGTGCCAGCACGTCGACAACCGCGAGGGGGCGCGGTGAAGCTTTCTTT. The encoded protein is CASTSTTARGRGEAFF.

CDR3 sequence (DNA): TGTGCCAGCAGCACGCCCTCCCCAGGGAACTACGAGCAGTACTTC. It translates to CASSTPSPGNYEQYF. The chain employs TRBV11-3 and TRBJ2-7; the D gene is possibly TRBD1 (5 bases). V was cut by 5 bases and J by 3 bases, with 17 bases left in between. Germline CDR1 SGHNT, CDR2 YENEEA. This CDR3 contains 15 residues.

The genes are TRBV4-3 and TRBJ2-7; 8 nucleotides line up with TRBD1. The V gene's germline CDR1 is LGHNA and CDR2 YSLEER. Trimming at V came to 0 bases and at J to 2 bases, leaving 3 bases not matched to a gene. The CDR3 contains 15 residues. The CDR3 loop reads CASSQDRDRTYEQYF. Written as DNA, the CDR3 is TGCGCCAGCAGCCAAGACCGGGACAGGACCTACGAGCAGTACTTC.

The chain's CDR3 is CAISGSLANYGYTF. In nucleotides, the CDR3 is TGTGCCATTAGCGGCTCCTTGGCTAACTATGGCTACACCTTC. The V gene is TRBV10-3, the J gene TRBJ1-2; D is unresolved. Germline CDR1 and CDR2: ENHRY and SYGVKD. The ends were cut back, 9 bases at V and 0 bases at J, with 14 bases in the middle. The CDR3 runs 14 residues.

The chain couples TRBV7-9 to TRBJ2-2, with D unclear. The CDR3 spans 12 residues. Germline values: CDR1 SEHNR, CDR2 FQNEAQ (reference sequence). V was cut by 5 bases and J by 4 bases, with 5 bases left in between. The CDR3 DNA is TGTGCCAGCAGCCGAGGCACCGGGGAGCTGTTTTTT. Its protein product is CASSRGTGELFF.

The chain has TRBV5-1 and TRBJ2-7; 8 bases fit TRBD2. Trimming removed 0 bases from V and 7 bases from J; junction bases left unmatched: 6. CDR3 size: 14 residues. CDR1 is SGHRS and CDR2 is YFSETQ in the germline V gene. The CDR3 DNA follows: TGCGCCAGCAGCTTGGCGGGGGGGCCTCAAGAGCAGTACTTC. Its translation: CASSLAGGPQEQYF.

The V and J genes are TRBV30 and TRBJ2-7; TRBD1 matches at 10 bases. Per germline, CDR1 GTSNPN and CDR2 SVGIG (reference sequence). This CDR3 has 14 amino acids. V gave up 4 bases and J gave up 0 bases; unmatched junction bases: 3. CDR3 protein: CAWKGQGISYEQYF. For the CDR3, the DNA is TGTGCCTGGAAGGGACAGGGGATCTCCTACGAGCAGTACTTC.

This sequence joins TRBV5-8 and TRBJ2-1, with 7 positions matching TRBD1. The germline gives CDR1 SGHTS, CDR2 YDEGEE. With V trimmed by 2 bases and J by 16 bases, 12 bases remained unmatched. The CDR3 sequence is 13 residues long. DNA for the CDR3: TGTGCCAGCAGCTTTTCTACTTCTCAGGGGGTCTTCTTC. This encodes CASSFSTSQGVFF.

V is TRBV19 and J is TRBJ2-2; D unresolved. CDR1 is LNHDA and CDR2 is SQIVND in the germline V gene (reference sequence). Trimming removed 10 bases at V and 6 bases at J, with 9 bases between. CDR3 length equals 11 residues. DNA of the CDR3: TGTGCCACAAGGATCGCCGGGGAGCTGTTTTTT. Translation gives CATRIAGELFF.

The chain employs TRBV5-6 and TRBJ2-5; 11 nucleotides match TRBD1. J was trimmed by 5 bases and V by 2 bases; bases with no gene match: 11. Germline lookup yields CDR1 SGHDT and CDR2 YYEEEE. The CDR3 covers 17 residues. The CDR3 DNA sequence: TGTGCCAGCAGCTTAGTTTACGGGACAGGGGGTCGGGAGACCCAGTACTTC. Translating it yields CASSLVYGTGGRETQYF. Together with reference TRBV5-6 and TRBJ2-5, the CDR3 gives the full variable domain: DAGVTQSPTHLIKTRGQQVTLRCSPKSGHDTVSWYQQALGQGPQFIFQYYEEEERQRGNFPDRFSGHQFPNYSSELNVNALLLGDSALYLCASSLVYGTGGRETQYFGPGTRLLVL.

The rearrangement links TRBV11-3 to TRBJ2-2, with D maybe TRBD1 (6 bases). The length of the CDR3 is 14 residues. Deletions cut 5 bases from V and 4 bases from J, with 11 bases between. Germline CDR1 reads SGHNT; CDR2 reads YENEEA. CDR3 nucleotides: TGTGCCAGCAGCAATGAAGGGGGCACCGGGGAGCTGTTTTTT. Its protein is CASSNEGGTGELFF.

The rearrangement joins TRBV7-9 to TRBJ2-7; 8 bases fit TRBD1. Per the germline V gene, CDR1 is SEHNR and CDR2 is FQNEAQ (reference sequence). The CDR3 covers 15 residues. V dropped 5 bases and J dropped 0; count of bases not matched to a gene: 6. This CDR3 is CASSMTGVRSYEQYF. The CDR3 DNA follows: TGTGCCAGCAGCATGACAGGGGTTCGCTCCTACGAGCAGTACTTC.

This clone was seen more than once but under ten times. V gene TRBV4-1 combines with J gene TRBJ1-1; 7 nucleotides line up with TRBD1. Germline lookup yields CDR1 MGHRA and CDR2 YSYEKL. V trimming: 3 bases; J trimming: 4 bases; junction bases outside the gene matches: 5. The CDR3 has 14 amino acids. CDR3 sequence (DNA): TGCGCCAGCAGCCACAGACAGGGAGGCACTGAAGCTTTCTTT. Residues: CASSHRQGGTEAFF.

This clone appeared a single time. The CDR3 loop is CAISESIGDWIQYF. CDR3 in DNA: TGTGCCATCAGTGAGTCGATAGGGGATTGGATTCAGTACTTC. The chain combines TRBV10-3 with TRBJ2-4, with a possible D match to TRBD1 (5 bases). Trimming took off 0 bases at V and 10 bases at J, with 13 bases between the two ends. The CDR3 length is 14 residues. Germline V gene sequence: CDR1 ENHRY, CDR2 SYGVKD.

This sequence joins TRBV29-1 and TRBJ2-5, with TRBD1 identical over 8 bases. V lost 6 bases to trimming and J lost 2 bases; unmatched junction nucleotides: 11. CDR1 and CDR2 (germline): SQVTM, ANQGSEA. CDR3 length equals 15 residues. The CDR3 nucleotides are TGCAGCGTAATCCCTCAACAGGGGGTACAAGAGACCCAGTACTTC. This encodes CSVIPQQGVQETQYF. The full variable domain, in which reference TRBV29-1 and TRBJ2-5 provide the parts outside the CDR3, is SAVISQKPSRDICQRGTSLTIQCQVDSQVTMMFWYRQQPGQSLTLIATANQGSEATYESGFVIDKFPISRPNLTFSTLTVSNMSPEDSSIYLCSVIPQQGVQETQYFGPGTRLLVL.

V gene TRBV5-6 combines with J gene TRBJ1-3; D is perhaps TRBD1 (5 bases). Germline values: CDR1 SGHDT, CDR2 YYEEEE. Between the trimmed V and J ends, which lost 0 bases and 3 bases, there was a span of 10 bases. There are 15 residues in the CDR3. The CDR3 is CASSLDGGRGNTIYF. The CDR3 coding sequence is TGTGCCAGCAGCTTGGATGGGGGACGTGGAAACACCATATATTTT.

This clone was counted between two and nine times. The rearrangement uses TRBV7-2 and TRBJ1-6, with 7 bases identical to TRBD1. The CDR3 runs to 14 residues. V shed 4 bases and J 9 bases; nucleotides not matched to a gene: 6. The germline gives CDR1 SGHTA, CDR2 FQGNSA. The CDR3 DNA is TGTGCCAGCAGCTCCCGACAGGGTGGTTCACCCCTCCACTTT. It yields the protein CASSSRQGGSPLHF.

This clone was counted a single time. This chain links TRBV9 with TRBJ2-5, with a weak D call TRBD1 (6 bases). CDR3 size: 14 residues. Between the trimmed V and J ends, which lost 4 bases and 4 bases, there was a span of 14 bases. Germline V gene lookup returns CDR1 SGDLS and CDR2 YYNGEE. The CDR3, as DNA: TGTGCCAGCAGCTTCCAGGGACATGGAGAGACCCAGTACTTC. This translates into CASSFQGHGETQYF.

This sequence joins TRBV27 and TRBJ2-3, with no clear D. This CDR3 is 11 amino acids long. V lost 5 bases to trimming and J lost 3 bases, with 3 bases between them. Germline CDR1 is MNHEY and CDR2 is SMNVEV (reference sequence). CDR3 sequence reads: CASSPTDTQYF. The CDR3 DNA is TGTGCCAGCAGTCCGACAGATACGCAGTATTTT.

The DNA for the CDR3 is TGTGCCAGCAGTGCGGCAGAAAGTATTTCCTACGAGCAGTACTTC. Its translation is CASSAAESISYEQYF. V and J are TRBV25-1 and TRBJ2-7; D is unresolved. Deletions cut 4 bases from V and 1 base from J, with 14 bases between. Germline CDR1 reads MGHDK; CDR2 reads SYGVNS. The CDR3 runs to 15 residues.

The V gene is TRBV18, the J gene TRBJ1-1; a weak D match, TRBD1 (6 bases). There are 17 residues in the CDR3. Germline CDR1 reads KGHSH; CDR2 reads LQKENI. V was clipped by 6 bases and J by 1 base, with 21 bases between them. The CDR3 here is CASSTFTPGQTNTEAFF. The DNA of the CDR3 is TGTGCCAGCTCTACATTCACCCCGGGACAAACGAACACTGAAGCTTTCTTT.

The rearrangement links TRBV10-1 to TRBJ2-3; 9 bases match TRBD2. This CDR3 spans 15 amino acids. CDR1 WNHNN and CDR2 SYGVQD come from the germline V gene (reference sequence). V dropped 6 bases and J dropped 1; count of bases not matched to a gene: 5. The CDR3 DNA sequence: TGCGCCAGCAGGGAAGGACTAGCGCGCACAGATACGCAGTATTTT. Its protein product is CASREGLARTDTQYF.

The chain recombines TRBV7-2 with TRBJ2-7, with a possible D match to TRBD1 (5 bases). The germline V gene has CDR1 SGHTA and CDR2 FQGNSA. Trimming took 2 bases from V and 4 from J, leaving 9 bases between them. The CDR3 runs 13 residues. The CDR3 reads CASSLPTEYEQYF. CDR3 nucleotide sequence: TGTGCCAGCAGCTTACCGACAGAATACGAGCAGTACTTC.

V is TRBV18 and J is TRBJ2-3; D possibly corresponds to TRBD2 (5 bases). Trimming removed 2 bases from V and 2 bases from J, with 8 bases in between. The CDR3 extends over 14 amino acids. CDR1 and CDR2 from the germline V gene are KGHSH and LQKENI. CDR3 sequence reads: CASSPAGFTDTQYF. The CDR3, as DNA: TGTGCCAGCTCACCAGCGGGTTTCACAGATACGCAGTATTTT.

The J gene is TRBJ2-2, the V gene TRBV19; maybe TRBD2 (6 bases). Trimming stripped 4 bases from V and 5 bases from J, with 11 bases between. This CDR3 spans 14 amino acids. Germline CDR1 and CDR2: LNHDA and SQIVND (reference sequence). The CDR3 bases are TGTGCCAGTAGTACCGGACTATTTACCGGGGAGCTGTTTTTT. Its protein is CASSTGLFTGELFF.

The CDR3 DNA reads as TGTGCCAGCAGCTTCGCCGGACAGGGGTCCCCGTTCTTC. It is translated as CASSFAGQGSPFF. The V gene is TRBV11-2, the J gene TRBJ2-1; TRBD1 agrees at 9 bases. The CDR3 runs 13 residues. Germline loops: CDR1 SGHAT, CDR2 FQNNGV. Losses at the gene ends were 3 bases for V and 15 bases for J; bases not matched to a gene: 9.

In DNA form, the CDR3 reads TGTGCCAGCAGCTTGGTCGGGAGGCCTTACGAGCAGTACTTC. It is translated as CASSLVGRPYEQYF. The chain has TRBV5-4 and TRBJ2-7; 7 bases are a match to TRBD2. The CDR3 consists of 14 residues. V lost 0 bases and J lost 4; bases outside the gene matches: 4. Germline-derived CDR1 and CDR2 are SGHNT and YYREEE (reference sequence). Filled out from reference TRBV5-4 and TRBJ2-7, the complete variable domain reads ETGVTQSPTHLIKTRGQQVTLRCSSQSGHNTVSWYQQALGQGPQFIFQYYREEENGRGNFPPRFSGLQFPNYSSELNVNALELDDSALYLCASSLVGRPYEQYFGPGTRLTVT.

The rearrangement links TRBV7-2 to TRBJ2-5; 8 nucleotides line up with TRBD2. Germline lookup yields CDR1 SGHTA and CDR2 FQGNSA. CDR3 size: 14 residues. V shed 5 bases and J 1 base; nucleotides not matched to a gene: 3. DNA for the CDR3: TGTGCCAGCAGCCAAGGACTAGCCCAAGAGACCCAGTACTTC. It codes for CASSQGLAQETQYF.

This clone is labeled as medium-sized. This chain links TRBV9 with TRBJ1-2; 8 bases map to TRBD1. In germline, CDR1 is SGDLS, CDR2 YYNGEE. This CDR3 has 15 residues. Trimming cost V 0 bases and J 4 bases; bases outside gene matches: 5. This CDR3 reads CASSVGQGAAYGYTF. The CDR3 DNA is TGTGCCAGCAGCGTAGGGCAGGGGGCTGCCTATGGCTACACCTTC.

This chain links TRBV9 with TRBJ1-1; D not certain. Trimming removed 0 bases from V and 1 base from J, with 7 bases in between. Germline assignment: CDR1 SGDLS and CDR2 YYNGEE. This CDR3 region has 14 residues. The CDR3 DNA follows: TGTGCCAGCAGCGTAGAGCCGGCGAACACTGAAGCTTTCTTT. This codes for CASSVEPANTEAFF.